The present T cell receptor (beta chain) was sequenced within a study of vaccination and CD4 T cells after COVID-19. Points from the study as a whole: Looking at convalescent patients, a median about 89% of reactive clones were present only post-vaccination.

Treatment given: approximately 10-day PBMC culture with coronavirus spike peptide pools or control peptides (ViraFEST assay). These CD4+ T cells came from an unexposed donor, sampled before the COVID-19 pandemic (2011-2018). Unexposed donors' CD4+ T cells were tested against SARS-CoV-2 S/N and four cold-coronavirus spikes when cell numbers allowed. An Oncomine TCR Beta short-read assay was used to sequence the DNA from cultured CD4+ T cells. TCRdb recomputed calls from the PCR reads with MiXCR, one row per CDR3 protein. The table records approximately 6,700 distinct CDR3 sequences, approximately 50% of them present only once. V was shortened by 5 bases and J by 6 bases, with 11 bases between the two germline ends. The CDR3 extends over 13 amino acids. The V gene's germline CDR1 is LNHDA and CDR2 SQIVND (reference sequence). This clonotype showed up just a few times. The antigen is not known.

The sequencing sample was made of CD4+ T cells from blood, cultured in vitro. The sequence derives from a human donor in good health. The rearrangement uses TRBV19 and TRBJ1-5; a possible D gene is TRBD1 (5 bases). The CDR3 spells CASSENQGQPQHF. CDR3 nucleotide sequence: TGTGCCAGTAGTGAGAATCAGGGTCAGCCCCAGCATTTT.